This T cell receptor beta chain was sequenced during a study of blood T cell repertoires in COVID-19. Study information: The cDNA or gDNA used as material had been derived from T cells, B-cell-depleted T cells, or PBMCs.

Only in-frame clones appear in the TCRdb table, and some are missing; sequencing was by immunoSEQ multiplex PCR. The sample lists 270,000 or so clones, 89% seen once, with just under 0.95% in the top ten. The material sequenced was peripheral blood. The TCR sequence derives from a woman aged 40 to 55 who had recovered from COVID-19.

Here the CDR3 DNA reads TGTGCCAGCACCCTCGAGGGAGCGTTTACCGGGGAGCTGTTTTTT. Translated, it gives CASTLEGAFTGELFF. J is TRBJ2-2 and V is TRBV11-3; perhaps TRBD2 as D (5 bases). V gave up 7 bases and J gave up 5 bases, with 17 bases separating them. The germline V gene encodes CDR1 SGHNT and CDR2 YENEEA. The CDR3 has 15 amino acids.